The 9 T cell receptor beta chains below come from one sample, sequenced in a study of blood T cell repertoires in COVID-19 (dated by TCRdb to the early 2020s). Receptor libraries were prepared by the immunoSEQ multiplex PCR assay. Sourced from immuneACCESS, this table was stored by TCRdb with only in-frame sequences that have V and J called. A share of the clones is absent; for the studies checked, an unresolved V gene accounts for under half, and the remainder has no known explanation. Within this sample are about 380,000 clones, with over 75% of them counted one time only. The ten top clones hold approximately 1.3% of the sample. The sequenced material came from PBMCs or T cells enriched from blood (not recorded which). Every receptor here comes from a young man who had recovered from COVID-19.

The V and J genes are TRBV6-1 and TRBJ2-5; a weak D match, TRBD1 (5 bases). The CDR3 runs 11 residues. Germline V gene sequence: CDR1 MNHNS, CDR2 SASEGT. V lost 1 base and J 13 bases, leaving 10 bases between the germline ends. In DNA, the CDR3 is TGTGCCAGCAGTGAAGGTCTCCAGGGGTACTTC. Translation: CASSEGLQGYF.

This clone was counted a single time. The chain recombines TRBV11-2 with TRBJ2-5; D is unresolved. Per the germline V gene, CDR1 is SGHAT and CDR2 is FQNNGV. V dropped 1 base and J dropped 5 bases, with 8 bases sitting between them. The CDR3 is 13 amino acids. The CDR3 protein is CASSLGVRETQYF. The CDR3 bases are TGTGCCAGCAGCTTAGGCGTGCGGGAGACCCAGTACTTC.

The chain recombines TRBV27 with TRBJ2-7; a weak D match, TRBD1 (5 bases). The CDR3 length is 13 residues. CDR1 is MNHEY and CDR2 is SMNVEV in the germline V gene (reference sequence). V lost 4 bases and J lost 3, with 10 bases in between. This chain's CDR3 is CASSYRTDYEQYF. The CDR3 nucleotides read TGTGCCAGCAGTTACAGGACCGACTACGAGCAGTACTTC.

The chain has TRBV6-5 and TRBJ1-1; perhaps TRBD1 as D (5 bases). This CDR3 is 13 amino acids long. Germline CDR1 reads MNHEY; CDR2 reads SVGAGI. V was clipped by 11 bases and J by 0 bases, with 13 bases between them. The CDR3 DNA reads TGTGCCTGCAAACAGGTTATGAACACTGAAGCTTTCTTT. Its translation is CACKQVMNTEAFF.

The V call is TRBV19, the J call TRBJ1-5, with 7 nucleotides matching TRBD1. Trimming removed 5 bases from V and 2 bases from J; junction bases left unmatched: 9. Germline V gene sequence: CDR1 LNHDA, CDR2 SQIVND (reference sequence). The CDR3 runs to 16 residues. DNA for the CDR3: TGTGCCAGTAGTGGGACAGTATATCGAGGCAATCAGCCCCAGCATTTT. Amino acid sequence: CASSGTVYRGNQPQHF.

A note on this clone: Distinct nucleotide sequences in the sample also encode this CDR3. This rearrangement joins TRBV5-1 to TRBJ2-7; no definite D call. Trimming took off 2 bases at V and 3 bases at J, with 6 bases between the two ends. Germline CDR1 reads SGHRS; CDR2 reads YFSETQ. This CDR3 has 12 amino acids. CDR3 bases: TGCGCCAGCAGCTTAACCGGCTACGAGCAGTACTTC. Its translation is CASSLTGYEQYF.

This clone was detected only a few times. J is TRBJ2-1 and V is TRBV7-8; 12 bases agree with TRBD1. This CDR3 is built from 15 residues. V trimming: 5 bases; J trimming: 8 bases; junction bases outside the gene matches: 7. Germline V lookup: CDR1 SGHVS, CDR2 FQNEAQ. This CDR3 reads CASSGFGTGGDEQFF. In nucleotides, the CDR3 is TGTGCCAGCAGCGGGTTCGGGACAGGGGGCGATGAGCAGTTCTTC. The full variable domain, completed using reference TRBV7-8 and TRBJ2-1, is GAGVSQSPRYKVAKRGQDVALRCDPISGHVSLFWYQQALGQGPEFLTYFQNEAQLDKSGLPSDRFFAERPEGSVSTLKIQRTQQEDSAVYLCASSGFGTGGDEQFFGPGTRLTVL.

The chain combines TRBV30 with TRBJ1-1, with D possibly matching TRBD1 (5 bases). CDR1 GTSNPN and CDR2 SVGIG come from the germline V gene (reference sequence). The CDR3 totals 13 residues. V was trimmed by 6 bases and J by 1 base, leaving 12 bases between them. CDR3 in amino acids: CACPGDQNTEAFF. The DNA for the CDR3 is TGTGCCTGCCCGGGGGACCAGAACACTGAAGCTTTCTTT.

The rearrangement joins TRBV4-3 to TRBJ1-4, with D uncertain. Germline V gene data show CDR1 as LGHNA and CDR2 as YSLEER. V was cut by 1 base and J by 0 bases, with 12 bases left in between. The CDR3 length is 17 residues. The CDR3 region has the DNA TGCGCCAGCAGCCAAGCTACCCACTCTGCAACTAATGAAAAACTGTTTTTT. Encoded protein: CASSQATHSATNEKLFF.